This TCR beta chain originates from a study of CD8 T cells in Susac syndrome. Reverse transcription of about 0.45 to 1 ug RNA used random hexamers. The amplification used immunoSEQ multiplex PCR on TCR beta CDR3; it spanned 54 Vbeta and 13 Jbeta. A single record per CDR3 protein comes from TCRdb applying MiXCR to the immunoSEQ multiplex PCR reads. The sample shows over 95,000 distinct CDR3 sequences, roughly 91% of them seen only once. Trimming took off 6 bases at V and 10 bases at J, with 12 bases between the two ends. This CDR3 contains 11 residues. The sequenced target, TCR beta, came from blood CD8+ and CD4+ T cells. Healthy donors constituted the control group, matched for age and sex. TEMRA cells were FACS-enriched, with CD8+ and CD4+ T cells isolated negatively.

The chain couples TRBV12-3 or TRBV12-4 to TRBJ1-1; possible D gene TRBD1, 5 bases. The clonotype comes from a human donor in good health. The sequencing input was CD4+ T cells from PBMCs. The DNA for the CDR3 is TGTGCCAGCAGCGGGGGGTTAGGAGCTTTCTTT. Its translation: CASSGGLGAFF.